Detailed here is one T cell receptor (beta chain). CDR3 length equals 14 residues. V dropped 4 bases and J dropped 8; count of bases not matched to a gene: 7. Germline CDR1 reads MDHEN; CDR2 reads SYDVKM. This sample was taken from a study of shared clonotypes between healthy human individuals. TCRdb keeps only in-frame clones here, not all; method: immunoSEQ multiplex PCR. The sample lists fewer than 2.5 million clones; approximately 94% were seen once. This receptor was taken from a man aged 18 to 35 in good health. Some clones in this sample may be carry-over from other donors' samples. The sample was naive CD4+ T cells from PBMCs. Regarding subset: CD45RA+ positively selected. The chain is built from TRBV28 and TRBJ1-4; 7 bases agree with TRBD1. The CDR3 loop is CASSSTPDREKLFF. The CDR3 coding sequence is TGTGCCAGCAGTTCAACCCCGGACAGGGAAAAACTGTTTTTT.